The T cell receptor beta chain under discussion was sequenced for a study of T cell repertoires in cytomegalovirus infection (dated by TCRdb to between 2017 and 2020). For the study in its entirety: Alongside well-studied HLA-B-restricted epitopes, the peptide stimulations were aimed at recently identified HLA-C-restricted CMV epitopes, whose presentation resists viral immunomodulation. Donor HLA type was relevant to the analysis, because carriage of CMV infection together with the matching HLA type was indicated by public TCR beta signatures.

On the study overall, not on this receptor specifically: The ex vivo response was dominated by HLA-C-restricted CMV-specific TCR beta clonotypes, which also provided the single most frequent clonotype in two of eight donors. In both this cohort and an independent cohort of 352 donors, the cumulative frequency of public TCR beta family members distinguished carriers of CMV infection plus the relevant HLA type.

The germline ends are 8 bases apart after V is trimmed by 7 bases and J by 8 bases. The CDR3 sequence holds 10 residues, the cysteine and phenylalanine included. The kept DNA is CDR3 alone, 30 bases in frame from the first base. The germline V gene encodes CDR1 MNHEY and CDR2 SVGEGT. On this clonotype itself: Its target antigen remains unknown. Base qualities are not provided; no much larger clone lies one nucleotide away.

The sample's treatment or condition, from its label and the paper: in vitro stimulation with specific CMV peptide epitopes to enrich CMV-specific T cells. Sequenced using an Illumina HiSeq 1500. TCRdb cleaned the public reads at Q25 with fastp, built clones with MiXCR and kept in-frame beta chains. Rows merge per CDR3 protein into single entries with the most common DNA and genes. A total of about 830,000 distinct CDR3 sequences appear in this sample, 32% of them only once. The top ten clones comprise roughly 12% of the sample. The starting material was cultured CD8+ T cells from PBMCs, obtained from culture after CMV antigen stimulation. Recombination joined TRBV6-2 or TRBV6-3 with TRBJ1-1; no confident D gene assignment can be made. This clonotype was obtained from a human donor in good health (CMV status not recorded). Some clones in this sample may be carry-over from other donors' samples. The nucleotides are TGTGCCAGCATTGGGAGGGAAGCTTTCTTT. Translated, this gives CASIGREAFF.